These 25 T cell receptor beta chains share one sample of origin, sequenced in a study of blood T cell repertoires in COVID-19. The assay was immunoSEQ multiplex PCR, and TCRdb's table has in-frame clones only and misses some. Of 95,000 to 150,000 clones in the sample, more than 80% were seen once. Sequenced material: peripheral blood. The origin of the receptors is a woman of 80 years or more with COVID-19, enrolled during active disease.

The J gene is TRBJ1-2, the V gene TRBV27; unclear D gene. Germline V gene sequence: CDR1 MNHEY, CDR2 SMNVEV (reference sequence). Trimming shortened V by 3 bases and J by 0 bases, and 5 bases separated the two germline ends. This CDR3 region has 13 residues. CDR3 region: CASSLAANYGYTF. The CDR3 DNA follows: TGTGCCAGCAGTTTGGCAGCTAACTATGGCTACACCTTC.

The CDR3 nucleotides read TGTGCCAGCAGCGTAGGGGGACTAGCGGGAGATACGCAGTATTTT. Its translation is CASSVGGLAGDTQYF. The chain combines TRBV9 with TRBJ2-3; 12 bases are shared with TRBD2. There are 15 residues in the CDR3. Looked up from germline, CDR1 is SGDLS and CDR2 is YYNGEE. With V trimmed by 0 bases and J by 5 bases, 1 base remained unmatched.

The chain uses TRBV3-1 (or the pseudogene TRBV3-2) and TRBJ2-5, with 7 bases aligning to TRBD2. Germline CDR1 is LGHDT and CDR2 is YNNKEL (reference sequence). This CDR3 is built from 14 residues. V trimming: 2 bases; J trimming: 2 bases; junction bases outside the gene matches: 2. The CDR3 DNA sequence: TGTGCCAGCAGCCAAACAGCGGGGCAAGAGACCCAGTACTTC. This sequence encodes CASSQTAGQETQYF.

The chain employs TRBV4-3 and TRBJ2-2; 11 bases match TRBD2. The junction had 4 bases not matched to a gene; V was cut back by 1 base and J by 6 bases. The V gene's germline CDR1 is LGHNA and CDR2 YSLEER. CDR3 size: 16 residues. In nucleotides, the CDR3 is TGCGCCAGCAGCCAAGGGACTAGCGGGTTACCCGGGGAGCTGTTTTTT. Translated: CASSQGTSGLPGELFF.

The chain joins TRBV7-9 to TRBJ2-5; TRBD1 is a possible D gene (5 bases). In germline, CDR1 is SEHNR, CDR2 FQNEAQ (reference sequence). The CDR3 is 14 amino acids. V lost 5 bases and J lost 5, with 15 bases in between. The CDR3 here is CASSPPGNRETQYF. CDR3 bases: TGTGCCAGCAGCCCTCCAGGGAACCGGGAGACCCAGTACTTC.

Details on this clone: The sample carries other DNA sequences with the same CDR3. The CDR3: CASSLASGNTGELFF. The DNA of the CDR3 is TGTGCCAGCAGCTTAGCTAGCGGCAACACCGGGGAGCTGTTTTTT. This sequence joins TRBV7-9 and TRBJ2-2; TRBD2 might be the D (6 bases). Germline values: CDR1 SEHNR, CDR2 FQNEAQ (reference sequence). This CDR3 region has 15 residues. Trimming cost V 0 bases and J 2 bases, with 7 bases left between them.

The V and J genes are TRBV10-1 and TRBJ2-3; D gene unclear. The V and J ends lost 7 bases and 3 bases respectively, with 20 bases between them. The CDR3 length is 16 residues. Looked up from germline, CDR1 is WNHNN and CDR2 is SYGVQD (reference sequence). For the CDR3, the DNA is TGCGCCAGCAATTTAAGTGGCCGGGTGAGAACAGATACGCAGTATTTT. Translated, it gives CASNLSGRVRTDTQYF.

The rearrangement uses TRBV6-5 and TRBJ1-1; D possibly corresponds to TRBD1 (6 bases). The V and J ends lost 6 bases and 9 bases respectively, with 11 bases between them. The CDR3 is made up of 11 amino acids. The germline gives CDR1 MNHEY, CDR2 SVGAGI. The CDR3 nucleotides read TGTGCCAGCAGAGTGGACAGCAAAGCTTTCTTT. Amino acid sequence: CASRVDSKAFF.

The chain couples TRBV27 to TRBJ2-1; TRBD1 matches 8 bases. The V and J ends lost 4 bases and 9 bases, in that order; junction bases with no gene match: 11. Per germline, CDR1 MNHEY and CDR2 SMNVEV (reference sequence). CDR3 length equals 15 residues. The CDR3 DNA reads as TGTGCCAGCAGTTACTCTACAGGGGGAGGTGGTGAGCAGTTCTTC. Translating gives CASSYSTGGGGEQFF.

The V gene is TRBV21-1, the J gene TRBJ2-7; the DNA was not used to check the table's D call, TRBD1. TRBV21-1 is annotated as a pseudogene. The CDR3 is 15 amino acids. Here the CDR3 DNA reads TGTGCCAGCAGCAAATTAACAGGGGTATGTTACGAGCAGTACTTC. Encoded protein: CASSKLTGVCYEQYF.

The J gene is TRBJ1-2, the V gene TRBV25-1, with TRBD1 identical over 8 bases. Germline CDR1 MGHDK, CDR2 SYGVNS. The V and J ends lost 8 bases and 2 bases, in that order; junction bases with no gene match: 10. This CDR3 comprises 15 residues. CDR3 nucleotides: TGTGCCAGCTCGGCGACAGGGGTGGCCAACTATGGCTACACCTTC. The encoded protein is CASSATGVANYGYTF.

This clone was detected only once. The rearrangement joins TRBV5-1 to TRBJ1-3, with no clear D. V was pared by 2 bases and J by 3 bases, with 15 bases between. CDR3 length: 16 residues. The germline gives CDR1 SGHRS, CDR2 YFSETQ. The CDR3 sequence is CASSFWGVTGGNTIYF. Here the CDR3 DNA reads TGCGCCAGCAGCTTTTGGGGAGTGACGGGTGGAAACACCATATATTTT. Using reference TRBV5-1 and TRBJ1-3 for the parts outside the CDR3, the full variable domain is KAGVTQTPRYLIKTRGQQVTLSCSPISGHRSVSWYQQTPGQGLQFLFEYFSETQRNKGNFPGRFSGRQFSNSRSEMNVSTLELGDSALYLCASSFWGVTGGNTIYFGEGSWLTVV.

The genes are TRBV9 and TRBJ2-1; D may be TRBD2 (6 bases). V was cut by 0 bases and J by 9 bases, with 7 bases left in between. The CDR3 contains 12 residues. The germline gives CDR1 SGDLS, CDR2 YYNGEE. The CDR3 loop is CASSVGGGEQFF. Written as DNA, the CDR3 is TGTGCCAGCAGCGTAGGGGGAGGTGAGCAGTTCTTC.

V and J are TRBV14 and TRBJ2-7; D might be TRBD2 (6 bases). The V end lost 3 bases, the J end lost 3 bases, and 12 bases lay between the germline ends. The germline V gene encodes CDR1 SGHDN and CDR2 FVKESK. The length of the CDR3 is 14 residues. CDR3 sequence reads: CASSQGGVRYEQYF. CDR3 sequence (DNA): TGTGCCAGCAGCCAGGGAGGCGTCCGCTACGAGCAGTACTTC.

V gene TRBV4-3 combines with J gene TRBJ1-5; D ambiguous. The V gene lost 0 bases and the J gene lost 0 bases, with 15 bases spanning the gap. The CDR3 extends over 18 amino acids. Germline CDR1 LGHNA, CDR2 YSLEER. The CDR3 DNA sequence: TGCGCCAGCAGCCAAGATACCCCCACGCCAGGTAGCAATCAGCCCCAGCATTTT. Translating it yields CASSQDTPTPGSNQPQHF.

The gene calls are TRBV29-1 and TRBJ2-3, with D possibly being TRBD2 (6 bases). Germline-derived CDR1 and CDR2 are SQVTM and ANQGSEA. This CDR3 is 14 amino acids long. With 6 bases removed from V and 5 bases from J, the gap between germline ends came to 18 bases. CDR3 sequence: CSVDDGRGRDTQYF. The CDR3 DNA is TGCAGCGTCGATGACGGGAGAGGACGAGATACGCAGTATTTT.

The chain has TRBV11-2 and TRBJ1-4; D gene ambiguous. V lost 1 base, J lost 0 bases, and 6 bases lay in between. Germline CDR1 reads SGHAT; CDR2 reads FQNNGV. The CDR3 spans 15 residues. The CDR3 bases are TGTGCCAGCAGCTTAGGTGCAGCAACTAATGAAAAACTGTTTTTT. It encodes CASSLGAATNEKLFF.

This sequence joins TRBV19 and TRBJ1-4; 7 positions agree with TRBD1. CDR3 length: 14 amino acids. The germline gives CDR1 LNHDA, CDR2 SQIVND (reference sequence). The V segment lost 7 bases and the J segment 7 bases; nucleotides outside the gene matches: 9. The CDR3 DNA sequence: TGTGCCAGTAACCGACGACAGGGCGGTGAAAAACTGTTTTTT. Encoded protein: CASNRRQGGEKLFF.

The gene calls are TRBV28 and TRBJ1-4, with D perhaps matching TRBD1 (5 bases). This CDR3 is built from 13 residues. The V end was cut by 8 bases, the J end by 8 bases, with 15 bases between. From germline, CDR1 is MDHEN and CDR2 SYDVKM. The DNA of the CDR3 is TGTGCCAGCGCTGACAGTTTAAGAGAAAAACTGTTTTTT. It is translated as CASADSLREKLFF.

The chain has TRBV5-6 and TRBJ2-2, with D possibly TRBD2 on 5 matching bases. Trimming took 0 bases from V and 0 from J, leaving 9 bases between them. This CDR3 region has 16 residues. Germline CDR1 is SGHDT and CDR2 is YYEEEE. The CDR3 region has the DNA TGTGCCAGCAGCTTGGTCGCCGGGGCGAACACCGGGGAGCTGTTTTTT. It yields the protein CASSLVAGANTGELFF.

The V and J genes are TRBV10-3 and TRBJ1-6; D perhaps matches TRBD1 (5 bases). In germline, CDR1 is ENHRY, CDR2 SYGVKD. The CDR3 is 14 residues long. Trimming shortened V by 11 bases and J by 7 bases, and 18 bases separated the two germline ends. The CDR3 loop is CAVRQFPENSPLHF. CDR3 in DNA: TGTGCCGTCCGACAGTTTCCGGAGAATTCACCCCTCCACTTT.

The chain employs TRBV6-6 and TRBJ2-2; 8 bases line up with TRBD2. The CDR3 consists of 16 residues. J was trimmed by 1 base and V by 6 bases; bases with no gene match: 7. The V gene's germline CDR1 is MNHNY and CDR2 SVGAGI (reference sequence). The CDR3 here is CASRSREGGNTGELFF. The CDR3 bases are TGTGCCAGCAGGTCCCGGGAGGGCGGGAACACCGGGGAGCTGTTTTTT.

V is TRBV5-4 and J is TRBJ2-7; the match to TRBD1 covers 7 bases. The junction had 10 bases not matched to a gene; V was cut back by 4 bases and J by 3 bases. The CDR3 spans 15 residues. Germline V gives CDR1 SGHNT, CDR2 YYREEE (reference sequence). This chain's CDR3 is CASSTSTGPNYEQYF. The CDR3 DNA reads TGTGCCAGCAGCACCTCGACAGGGCCGAACTACGAGCAGTACTTC.

The chain joins TRBV7-9 to TRBJ1-4; possible D gene TRBD1, 6 bases. CDR3 length: 14 amino acids. Germline V CDR1 and CDR2: SEHNR, FQNEAQ (reference sequence). Deletions cut 2 bases from V and 5 bases from J, with 9 bases between. The CDR3 region is CASSLRQENEKLFF. Here the CDR3 DNA reads TGTGCCAGCAGCTTAAGACAGGAGAATGAAAAACTGTTTTTT.

The chain has TRBV19 and TRBJ1-6; D unresolved. The germline CDR1 and CDR2 sequences are LNHDA and SQIVND (reference sequence). The CDR3 covers 16 residues. V lost 3 bases and J 0 bases, leaving 9 bases between the germline ends. As DNA, the CDR3 is TGTGCCAGTAGTATTTACCGGAGCTCCTATAATTCACCCCTCCACTTT. This encodes CASSIYRSSYNSPLHF.